Shown below are 23 T cell receptor beta chains from a single sample sequenced in a study of blood T cells in healthy people across ages. Combining a sample-barcoded 5' primer with a J-beta primer mix, a second PCR ran for about 6 to 12 cycles. TCRdb recomputed calls from the 5' RACE reads with MiXCR, one row per CDR3 protein. The profile shows more than 550,000 distinct CDR3 sequences, roughly 20% of them singletons. The sample comprised blood. The receptor set was obtained from a man in his 70s in good health.

This clonotype was seen only a few times. This rearrangement joins TRBV4-2 to TRBJ1-1; tentatively, D is TRBD1 (5 bases). This CDR3 has 15 amino acids. Germline V gene sequence: CDR1 LGHNA, CDR2 YNFKEQ. Trimming shortened V by 2 bases and J by 5 bases, and 15 bases separated the two germline ends. CDR3 coding DNA: TGTGCCAGCAGCCAACCAGGGTTGTCTGGAACTGAAGCTTTCTTT. Its protein is CASSQPGLSGTEAFF.

The chain is built from TRBV6-5 and TRBJ2-5; 7 bases are a match to TRBD1. Gene TRBJ2-7 matches the end of the DNA better, so the J call may be wrong. Germline lookup yields CDR1 MNHEY and CDR2 SVGAGI. The CDR3 runs 13 residues. The CDR3 is CASRRGPSYEQYV. CDR3 coding DNA: TGTGCCAGCAGAAGGGGGCCTTCCTACGAGCAGTACGTC.

For the CDR3, the DNA is TGCAGCGTTGAAATTACAGGGGGCAGAACTGAAGCTTTCTTT. This translates into CSVEITGGRTEAFF. The chain couples TRBV29-1 to TRBJ1-1; 9 bases line up with TRBD1. The CDR3 runs to 14 residues. The J segment lost 5 bases and the V segment lost 2 bases, leaving 6 bases of the junction unmatched. The V gene's germline CDR1 is SQVTM and CDR2 ANQGSEA. Together with reference TRBV29-1 and TRBJ1-1, the CDR3 gives the full variable domain: SAVISQKPSRDICQRGTSLTIQCQVDSQVTMMFWYRQQPGQSLTLIATANQGSEATYESGFVIDKFPISRPNLTFSTLTVSNMSPEDSSIYLCSVEITGGRTEAFFGQGTRLTVV.

This clonotype showed up just a few times. This chain uses TRBV5-1 with TRBJ1-2, with TRBD1 identical over 9 bases. Germline V gene sequence: CDR1 SGHRS, CDR2 YFSETQ. This CDR3 is 17 amino acids long. V shed 2 bases, J shed 7 bases, and the junction held 15 bases outside the gene matches. The CDR3 coding sequence is TGCGCCAGCAGCTTACCGGGACAGGGAATTTTGGGTCGTGGCTACACCTTC. Translating gives CASSLPGQGILGRGYTF.

This clonotype showed up just a few times. This rearrangement joins TRBV5-1 to TRBJ2-1; D tentatively fits TRBD1 or TRBD2 (5 bases each). Trimming took off 4 bases at V and 6 bases at J, with 14 bases between the two ends. The CDR3 has 14 amino acids. In germline, CDR1 is SGHRS, CDR2 YFSETQ. DNA of the CDR3: TGCGCCAGCAGCGGAACTACTAGGGGCAATGAGCAGTTCTTC. The encoded protein is CASSGTTRGNEQFF.

The chain employs TRBV7-9 and TRBJ1-1; D possibly corresponds to TRBD1 (5 bases). The CDR3 totals 16 residues. Trimming removed 4 bases from V and 1 base from J, with 16 bases in between. CDR1 is SEHNR, CDR2 FQNEAQ, per germline (reference sequence). CDR3 residues: CASSSREGVGNTEAFF. CDR3 bases: TGTGCCAGCAGCTCCCGTGAAGGGGTTGGGAACACTGAAGCTTTCTTT. The full variable domain, completed using reference TRBV7-9 and TRBJ1-1, is DTGVSQNPRHKITKRGQNVTFRCDPISEHNRLYWYRQTLGQGPEFLTYFQNEAQLEKSRLLSDRFSAERPKGSFSTLEIQRTEQGDSAMYLCASSSREGVGNTEAFFGQGTRLTVV.

This clonotype was recorded many times. CDR3 region: CSEGGDTQYF. The DNA of the CDR3 is TGCAGCGAGGGTGGAGATACGCAGTATTTT. The chain is built from TRBV29-1 and TRBJ2-3; D is ambiguous. V lost 7 bases and J 5 bases, leaving 7 bases between the germline ends. The CDR3 extends over 10 amino acids. Germline CDR1 and CDR2: SQVTM and ANQGSEA.

The chain combines TRBV7-9 with TRBJ2-6; D remains ambiguous. The ends were cut back, 2 bases at V and 0 bases at J, with 8 bases in the middle. Germline V gene data show CDR1 as SEHNR and CDR2 as FQNEAQ (reference sequence). The CDR3 is made up of 16 amino acids. The CDR3 nucleotides read TGTGCCAGCAGCTTAAGCCGTAGCTCTGGGGCCAACGTCCTGACTTTC. Translated, it gives CASSLSRSSGANVLTF.

This clonotype was seen more than once but under ten times. This chain uses TRBV4-2 with TRBJ2-6, with D possibly being TRBD2 (5 bases). The CDR3 has 17 residues. V gave up 4 bases and J gave up 2 bases, with 15 bases separating them. Germline values: CDR1 LGHNA, CDR2 YNFKEQ. In nucleotides, the CDR3 is TGTGCCAGCAGCCCCCTCAGCGGTAACACTGGGGCCAACGTCCTGACTTTC. Encoded protein: CASSPLSGNTGANVLTF.

This clonotype showed up just a few times. The V call is TRBV9, the J call TRBJ1-1; no reliable D call. Per the germline V gene, CDR1 is SGDLS and CDR2 is YYNGEE. The CDR3 runs to 13 residues. V lost 0 bases and J lost 1, with 4 bases in between. The CDR3 DNA sequence: TGTGCCAGCAGCGTAGCACAGAACACTGAAGCTTTCTTT. It is translated as CASSVAQNTEAFF.

This clonotype was seen a handful of times. This sequence joins TRBV18 and TRBJ2-4, with TRBD2 identical over 9 bases. The CDR3 has 14 amino acids. V shed 4 bases, J shed 8 bases, and the junction held 6 bases outside the gene matches. Germline CDR1 KGHSH, CDR2 LQKENI. As DNA, the CDR3 is TGTGCCAGCTCACAGGATAGCGGGAGATACATTCAGTACTTC. Translation: CASSQDSGRYIQYF. The complete variable domain, with remaining parts taken from reference TRBV18 and TRBJ2-4, reads NAGVMQNPRHLVRRRGQEARLRCSPMKGHSHVYWYRQLPEEGLKFMVYLQKENIIDESGMPKERFSAEFPKEGPSILRIQQVVRGDSAAYFCASSQDSGRYIQYFGAGTRLSVL.

With regard to this clonotype: This may come from a read error, since a much larger clone is one base off. This is likely a read error, given that the CDR3 carries no conserved phenylalanine or tryptophan at its end. The chain uses TRBV11-2 and TRBJ2-1, with 8 bases aligning to TRBD1. From germline, CDR1 is SGHAT and CDR2 FQNNGV. With V trimmed by 4 bases and J by 7 bases, 9 bases remained unmatched. This CDR3 region has 15 residues. In DNA form, the CDR3 reads TGTGCCAGCAGCTCCTTTCAGGGGGCGTGGAATGAGCAGTTCTCC. The encoded protein is CASSSFQGAWNEQFS.

In its sample, this clonotype was seen a few times. CDR3 region: CSPGGGGADTQYF. For the CDR3, the DNA is TGCAGTCCGGGAGGGGGGGGCGCAGATACGCAGTATTTT. This chain links TRBV20-1 with TRBJ2-3; 8 bases align to TRBD2. The length of the CDR3 is 13 residues. The germline gives CDR1 DFQATT, CDR2 SNEGSKA (reference sequence). V gave up 8 bases and J gave up 4 bases; unmatched junction bases: 8.

V gene TRBV5-5 combines with J gene TRBJ2-3; the D call may be TRBD1 or TRBD2 (5 bases each). V gave up 3 bases and J gave up 1 base, with 21 bases separating them. The germline gives CDR1 SGHKS, CDR2 YYEKEE (reference sequence). This CDR3 has 18 amino acids. CDR3 in amino acids: CASSSGQADQRRTDTQYF. The CDR3 DNA follows: TGTGCCAGCAGCTCAGGGCAGGCGGATCAGCGGCGCACAGATACGCAGTATTTT.

The table lists this clonotype with a few counts. The V gene is TRBV20-1, the J gene TRBJ2-2; 7 nucleotides match TRBD2. Looked up from germline, CDR1 is DFQATT and CDR2 is SNEGSKA (reference sequence). The CDR3 sequence is 14 residues long. With 6 bases clipped from V and 1 base from J, the junction kept 5 bases outside the gene matches. Here the CDR3 reads CSALGLKNTGELFF. Here the CDR3 DNA reads TGCAGTGCCCTGGGACTAAAGAACACCGGGGAGCTGTTTTTT.

V is TRBV27 and J is TRBJ2-7; 13 bases line up with TRBD2. This CDR3 spans 13 amino acids. Germline V lookup: CDR1 MNHEY, CDR2 SMNVEV (reference sequence). V lost 6 bases and J lost 6; bases outside the gene matches: 2. CDR3 in DNA: TGTGCCAGCAGACTAGCGGGAGGGGGCGAGCAGTACGTC. Translation gives CASRLAGGGEQYV.

The sample holds a few counts of this clonotype. The CDR3 reads CATSRDRGSGNEQYV. CDR3 bases: TGTGCCACCAGCAGAGATAGGGGTAGCGGGAACGAGCAGTACGTC. This chain uses TRBV15 with TRBJ2-7; 8 bases fit TRBD2. This CDR3 has 15 amino acids. V shed 0 bases, J shed 5 bases, and the junction held 6 bases outside the gene matches. Germline V CDR1 and CDR2: LNHNV, YYDKDF (reference sequence).

The chain employs TRBV14 and TRBJ2-7; TRBD1 matches 8 bases. V was clipped by 8 bases and J by 5 bases; unmatched bases: 5. The length of the CDR3 is 12 residues. Germline V gene data show CDR1 as SGHDN and CDR2 as FVKESK. CDR3 in DNA: TGTGCCAGCGGACAGGGTCTGAACGAGCAGTACGTC. This translates into CASGQGLNEQYV.

The rearrangement uses TRBV2 and TRBJ2-7; TRBD1 matches at 7 bases. Germline V lookup: CDR1 SNHLY, CDR2 FYNNEI. This CDR3 contains 15 residues. V lost 11 bases to trimming and J lost 1 base; unmatched junction nucleotides: 14. CDR3 sequence: CACTPGQSLSYEQYF. DNA of the CDR3: TGTGCCTGCACCCCGGGACAGAGTTTATCCTACGAGCAGTACTTC. The whole variable domain, filled in from reference TRBV2 and TRBJ2-7, reads EPEVTQTPSHQVTQMGQEVILRCVPISNHLYFYWYRQILGQKVEFLVSFYNNEISEKSEIFDDQFSVERPDGSNFTLKIRSTKLEDSAMYFCACTPGQSLSYEQYFGPGTRLTVT.

The V gene is TRBV7-9, the J gene TRBJ2-1; D possibly corresponds to TRBD1 (5 bases). There are 15 residues in the CDR3. CDR1 SEHNR and CDR2 FQNEAQ come from the germline V gene (reference sequence). V lost 1 base, J lost 2 bases, and 9 bases lay in between. The CDR3 DNA follows: TGTGCCAGCAGCTTAGTGGAGACAGCCTACAATGAGCAGTTCTTC. It yields the protein CASSLVETAYNEQFF.

The table lists this clonotype with a few counts. The V gene is TRBV19, the J gene TRBJ1-2; maybe TRBD1 (6 bases). Germline V gene lookup returns CDR1 LNHDA and CDR2 SQIVND (reference sequence). The CDR3 runs to 13 residues. The V and J ends lost 5 bases and 8 bases respectively, with 15 bases between them. In DNA, the CDR3 is TGTGCCAGTAGTCCAGCAACAGGGTTGGGCTACACCTTC. The encoded protein is CASSPATGLGYTF.

This rearrangement joins TRBV29-1 to TRBJ1-5, with TRBD1 identical over 8 bases. Per germline, CDR1 SQVTM and CDR2 ANQGSEA. CDR3 length: 16 amino acids. The ends lost 4 bases at V and 2 bases at J; junction bases unmatched: 10. The CDR3 loop is CSVVTGGGHGNQPQHF. For the CDR3, the DNA is TGCAGCGTTGTTACAGGGGGAGGCCACGGCAATCAGCCCCAGCATTTT.

This clonotype was counted a few times. V and J are TRBV3-1 and TRBJ1-6; D not certain. Deletions cut 4 bases from V and 10 bases from J, with 11 bases between. Germline V gene sequence: CDR1 LGHDT, CDR2 YNNKEL (reference sequence). The CDR3 sequence is 13 residues long. The CDR3 reads CASSRLGLSPLHF. Here the CDR3 DNA reads TGTGCCAGCAGCCGGTTGGGCCTCTCACCCCTCCACTTT.